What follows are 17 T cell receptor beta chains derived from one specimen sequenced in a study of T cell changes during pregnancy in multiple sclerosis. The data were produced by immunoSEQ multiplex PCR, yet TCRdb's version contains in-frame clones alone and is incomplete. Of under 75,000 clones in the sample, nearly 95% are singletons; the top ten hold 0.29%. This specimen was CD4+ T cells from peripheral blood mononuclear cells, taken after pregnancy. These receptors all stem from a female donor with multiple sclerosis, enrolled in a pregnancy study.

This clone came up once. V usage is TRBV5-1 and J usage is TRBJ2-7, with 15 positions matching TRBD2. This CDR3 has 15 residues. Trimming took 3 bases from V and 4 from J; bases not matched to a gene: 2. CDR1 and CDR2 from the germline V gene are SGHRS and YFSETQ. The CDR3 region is CASSWTSGRGYEQYF. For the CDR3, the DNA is TGCGCCAGCAGCTGGACTAGCGGGAGGGGGTACGAGCAGTACTTC.

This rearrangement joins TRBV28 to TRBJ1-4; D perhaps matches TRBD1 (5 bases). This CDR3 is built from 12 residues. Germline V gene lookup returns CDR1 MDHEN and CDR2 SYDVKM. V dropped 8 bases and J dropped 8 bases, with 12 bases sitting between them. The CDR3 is CASGLRGEKLFF. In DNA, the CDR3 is TGTGCCAGCGGCCTAAGGGGAGAAAAACTGTTTTTT.

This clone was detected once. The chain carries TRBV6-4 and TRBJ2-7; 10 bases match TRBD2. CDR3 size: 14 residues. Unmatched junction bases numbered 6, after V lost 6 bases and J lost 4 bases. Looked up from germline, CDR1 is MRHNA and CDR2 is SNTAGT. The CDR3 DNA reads TGTGCCAGCAGCGCTAGCGGGGGTGTGTACGAGCAGTACTTC. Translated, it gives CASSASGGVYEQYF.

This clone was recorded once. The DNA of the CDR3 is TGTGCCAGCAGCGAGGGACAGGGGACGAATCAGCCCCAGCATTTT. Translated, it gives CASSEGQGTNQPQHF. The rearrangement uses TRBV7-8 and TRBJ1-5; the match to TRBD1 covers 10 bases. J lost 4 bases, V lost 5 bases, and 5 bases had no gene match. Germline values: CDR1 SGHVS, CDR2 FQNEAQ. The CDR3 totals 15 residues. The variable domain in full, completed from reference TRBV7-8 and TRBJ1-5, reads GAGVSQSPRYKVAKRGQDVALRCDPISGHVSLFWYQQALGQGPEFLTYFQNEAQLDKSGLPSDRFFAERPEGSVSTLKIQRTQQEDSAVYLCASSEGQGTNQPQHFGDGTRLSIL.

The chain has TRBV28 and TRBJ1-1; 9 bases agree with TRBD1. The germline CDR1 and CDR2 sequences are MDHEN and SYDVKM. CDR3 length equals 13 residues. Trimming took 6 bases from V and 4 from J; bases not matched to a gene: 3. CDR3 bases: TGTGCCAGCAGACAGACAGGGGGCACTGAAGCTTTCTTT. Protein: CASRQTGGTEAFF.

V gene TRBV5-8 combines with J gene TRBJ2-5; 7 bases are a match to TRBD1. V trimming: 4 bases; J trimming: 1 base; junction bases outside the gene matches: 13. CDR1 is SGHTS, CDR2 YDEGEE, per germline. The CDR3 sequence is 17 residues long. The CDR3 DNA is TGTGCCAGCAGCCGTAGAAGGACAGGCCGCTCCCAAGAGACCCAGTACTTC. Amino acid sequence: CASSRRRTGRSQETQYF.

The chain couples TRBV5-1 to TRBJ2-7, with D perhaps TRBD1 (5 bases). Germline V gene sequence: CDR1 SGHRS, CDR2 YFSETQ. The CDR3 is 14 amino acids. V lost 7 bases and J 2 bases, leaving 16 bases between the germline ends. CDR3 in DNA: TGCGCCAGCGGGCCTGACAGAAACCCCTACGAGCAGTACTTC. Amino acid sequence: CASGPDRNPYEQYF.

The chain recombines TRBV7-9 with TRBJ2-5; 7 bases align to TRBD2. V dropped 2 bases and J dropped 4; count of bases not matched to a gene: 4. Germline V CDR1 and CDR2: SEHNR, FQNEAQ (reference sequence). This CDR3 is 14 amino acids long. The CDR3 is CASSLSAGVETQYF. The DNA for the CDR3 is TGTGCCAGCAGCTTATCTGCGGGAGTAGAGACCCAGTACTTC.

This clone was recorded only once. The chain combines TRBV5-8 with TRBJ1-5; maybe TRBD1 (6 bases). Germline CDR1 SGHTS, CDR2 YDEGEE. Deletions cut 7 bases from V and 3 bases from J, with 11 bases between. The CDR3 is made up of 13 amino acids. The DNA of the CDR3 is TGTGCCAGCGGCGGGGGCCTCAATCAGCCCCAGCATTTT. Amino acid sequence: CASGGGLNQPQHF.

The CDR3 coding sequence is TGTGCCAGCAGTGTAGCAGGGAGCACAGATACGCAGTATTTT. Amino acid sequence: CASSVAGSTDTQYF. This chain connects TRBV25-1 to TRBJ2-3, with D maybe TRBD1 (5 bases). V lost 4 bases and J 0 bases, leaving 8 bases between the germline ends. Germline V lookup: CDR1 MGHDK, CDR2 SYGVNS. This CDR3 has 14 residues.

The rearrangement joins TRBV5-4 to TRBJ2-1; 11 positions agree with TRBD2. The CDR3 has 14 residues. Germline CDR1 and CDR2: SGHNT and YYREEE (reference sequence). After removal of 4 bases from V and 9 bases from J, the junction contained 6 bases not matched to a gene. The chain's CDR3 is CASSLLAGDVEQFF. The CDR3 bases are TGTGCCAGCAGCCTACTAGCGGGAGACGTTGAGCAGTTCTTC.

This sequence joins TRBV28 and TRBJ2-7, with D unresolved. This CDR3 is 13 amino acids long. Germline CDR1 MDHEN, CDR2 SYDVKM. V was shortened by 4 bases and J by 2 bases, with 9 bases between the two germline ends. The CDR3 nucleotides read TGTGCCAGCAGTTGGCGGCGAGCCTACGAGCAGTACTTC. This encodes CASSWRRAYEQYF.

The CDR3 region has the DNA TGTGCCAGCAGTCGACAGGGGACCCTGGGGACTGAAGCTTTCTTT. Protein product: CASSRQGTLGTEAFF. This rearrangement joins TRBV6-6 to TRBJ1-1; 8 bases are shared with TRBD1. Germline CDR1 MNHNY, CDR2 SVGAGI (reference sequence). V lost 5 bases, J lost 5 bases, and 10 bases stayed unmatched. This CDR3 region has 15 residues.

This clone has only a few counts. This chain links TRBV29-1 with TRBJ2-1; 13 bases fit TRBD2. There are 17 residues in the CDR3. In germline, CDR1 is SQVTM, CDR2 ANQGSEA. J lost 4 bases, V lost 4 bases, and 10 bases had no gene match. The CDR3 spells CSVGPITSGGAYNEQFF. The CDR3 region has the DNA TGCAGCGTTGGCCCGATTACTAGCGGGGGGGCTTACAATGAGCAGTTCTTC.

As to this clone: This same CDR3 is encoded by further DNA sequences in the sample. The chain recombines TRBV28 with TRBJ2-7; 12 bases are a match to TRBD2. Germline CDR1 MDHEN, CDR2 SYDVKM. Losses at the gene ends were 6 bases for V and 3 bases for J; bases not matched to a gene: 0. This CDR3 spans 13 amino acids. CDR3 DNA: TGTGCCAGCAGGACTAGCGGGAGCTACGAGCAGTACTTC. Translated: CASRTSGSYEQYF. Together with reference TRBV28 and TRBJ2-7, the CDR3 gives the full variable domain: DVKVTQSSRYLVKRTGEKVFLECVQDMDHENMFWYRQDPGLGLRLIYFSYDVKMKEKGDIPEGYSVSREKKERFSLILESASTNQTSMYLCASRTSGSYEQYFGPGTRLTVT.

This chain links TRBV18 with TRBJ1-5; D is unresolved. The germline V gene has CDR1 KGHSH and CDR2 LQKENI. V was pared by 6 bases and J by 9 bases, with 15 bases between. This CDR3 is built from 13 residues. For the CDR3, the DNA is TGTGCCAGCTCCCAGGAAAGAGACCGGCCCCAGCATTTT. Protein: CASSQERDRPQHF.

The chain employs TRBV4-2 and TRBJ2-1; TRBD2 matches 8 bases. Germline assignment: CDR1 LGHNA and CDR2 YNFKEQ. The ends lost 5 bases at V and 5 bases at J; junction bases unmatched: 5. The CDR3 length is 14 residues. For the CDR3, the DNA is TGTGCCAGCAGCTTAGCGGGACCCAACAATGAGCAGTTCTTC. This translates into CASSLAGPNNEQFF.